The 3 T cell receptor beta chains given below trace back to one sample, sequenced in a study of CD4+ T cells in melanoma. Generated by immunoSEQ multiplex PCR, the TCRdb table keeps only in-frame clones and is missing some. The sample has about 9,900 clones, approximately 72% seen once. The source material was tumor tissue. Receptor source: a human donor with melanoma.

DNA for the CDR3: TGTGCCAGCAGCCAAGTAGGGGGCTCCTACAATGAGCAGTTCTTC. Its protein is CASSQVGGSYNEQFF. This sequence joins TRBV4-2 and TRBJ2-1; TRBD1 might be the D (6 bases). This CDR3 contains 15 residues. V gave up 1 base and J gave up 0 bases, with 7 bases separating them. The germline V gene has CDR1 LGHNA and CDR2 YNFKEQ.

CDR3 protein: CASITDSAFGYTF. The CDR3 DNA reads TGTGCCAGCATCACAGACAGCGCCTTTGGCTACACCTTC. The chain combines TRBV7-9 with TRBJ1-2; possible D gene TRBD1, 5 bases. CDR1 and CDR2 (germline): SEHNR, FQNEAQ (reference sequence). The CDR3 spans 13 residues. V was shortened by 7 bases and J by 7 bases, with 16 bases between the two germline ends.

The rearrangement links TRBV6-5 to TRBJ2-1; 8 bases match TRBD1. Germline V lookup: CDR1 MNHEY, CDR2 SVGAGI. There are 14 residues in the CDR3. After removal of 8 bases from V and 6 bases from J, the junction contained 9 bases not matched to a gene. The CDR3 sequence is CASRRQGAINEQFF. The CDR3 DNA reads TGTGCCAGCCGCCGGCAGGGGGCAATCAATGAGCAGTTCTTC.